The table lists the clone carrying this T cell receptor (beta chain) with a few counts. Its antigen remains unidentified. With V trimmed by 2 bases and J by 1 base, 1 base remained unmatched. Germline CDR1 reads SGHTA; CDR2 reads FQGNSA. The CDR3 extends over 15 amino acids. These data belong to a study of early T cells in non-severe SARS-CoV-2 infection. For the study at large: Sequencing input comprised bulk RNA from unsorted whole blood; chain pairing was not available.

In the library, individual cDNA molecules carried attached unique molecular identifiers. TCRdb reanalysed the 5' RACE reads using MiXCR and keeps one entry per CDR3 protein. The sample consists of approximately 100,000 distinct CDR3 sequences, around 17% of them appearing once. Study-wide results and caveats: VDJdb-based annotation leaned toward anti-spike CD8 responses and missed private and CD4 specificities.

The J gene is TRBJ2-2, the V gene TRBV7-2, with 7 positions matching TRBD1. Sequencing was done on a sample of whole blood. This receptor was identified in an adult who was a healthcare worker with PCR-confirmed SARS-CoV-2 infection or an uninfected control (not recorded which). The CDR3 nucleotides read TGTGCCAGCAGCTTAAACAGGGGGAACACCGGGGAGCTGTTTTTT. Protein sequence: CASSLNRGNTGELFF.